Following are 21 T cell receptor beta chains from one sample sequenced in a study of CD8 T cells in ankylosing spondylitis. MiXCR was run by TCRdb on the 5' RACE reads, yielding one entry per CDR3 protein. This table holds approximately 300,000 distinct CDR3 sequences, less than 9.5% found once. General study points: A TCR beta motif made of fewer than ten highly homologous variants seemed typical of ankylosing spondylitis blood.

Which antigens these TCRs recognize remains unknown. The sample comprised blood, either unsorted or a sorted T cell fraction (not recorded which). Receptors originate from a male donor with ankylosing spondylitis.

This clonotype was counted between two and nine times. The V call is TRBV2, the J call TRBJ1-5, with 7 bases lining up with TRBD1. The germline V gene has CDR1 SNHLY and CDR2 FYNNEI. The junction had 8 bases not matched to a gene; V was cut back by 8 bases and J by 4 bases. The CDR3 covers 14 residues. The CDR3 nucleotides are TGTGCCAGCGATTTAAACAGGGGAAATCAGCCCCAGCATTTT. This gives the protein CASDLNRGNQPQHF.

This clonotype has a count of ten or more. The chain combines TRBV5-1 with TRBJ2-2, with TRBD1 matching 9 bases. Germline V gene sequence: CDR1 SGHRS, CDR2 YFSETQ. J was trimmed by 4 bases and V by 4 bases; bases with no gene match: 2. There are 14 residues in the CDR3. CDR3 amino acids: CASSGTGTTGELFF. The DNA for the CDR3 is TGCGCCAGCAGCGGGACAGGGACCACCGGGGAGCTGTTTTTT.

This clonotype has only a few counts. This may stem from a read error, because a much larger clone lies one nucleotide away. The rearrangement links TRBV12-3 or TRBV12-4 to TRBJ2-1; D is ambiguous. The CDR3 has 18 amino acids. CDR3 protein: CACSLVPTSQSSYNEQFF. The CDR3 bases are TGTGCCTGCAGTTTAGTCCCGACTTCACAGAGCTCCTACAATGAGCAGTTCTTC.

This clonotype has at least ten counts. Here the CDR3 DNA reads TGTGCCAGCAGCTCTGGGTATTACAATGAGCAGTTCTTC. Protein: CASSSGYYNEQFF. V usage is TRBV5-6 and J usage is TRBJ2-1; D uncertain. The CDR3 has 13 amino acids. Trimming stripped 3 bases from V and 4 bases from J, with 8 bases between. Germline loops: CDR1 SGHDT, CDR2 YYEEEE.

Only a few counts were recorded for this clonotype. The V and J genes are TRBV10-3 and TRBJ1-1; tentatively, D is TRBD1 (5 bases). V shed 6 bases and J shed 7 bases, with 15 bases lying between them. Germline V CDR1 and CDR2: ENHRY, SYGVKD. The CDR3 spans 13 residues. CDR3 loop: CAIRQGGGLEAFF. The CDR3 coding sequence is TGTGCCATCAGGCAGGGCGGCGGTCTTGAAGCTTTCTTT.

Ten or more counts support this clonotype. The chain employs TRBV3-1 and TRBJ2-7, with 8 bases identical to TRBD1. The CDR3 consists of 16 residues. Germline V gene data show CDR1 as LGHDT and CDR2 as YNNKEL (reference sequence). V dropped 4 bases and J dropped 4; count of bases not matched to a gene: 12. CDR3 loop: CASSRGSGQEIYEQYF. The CDR3 bases are TGTGCCAGCAGCCGAGGATCGGGACAGGAAATTTACGAGCAGTACTTC.

This sequence joins TRBV6-2 or TRBV6-3 and TRBJ2-1; TRBD2 matches at 8 bases. The V gene end was trimmed by 8 bases and the J gene end by 2 bases; junction bases not matched to a gene: 5. The germline gives CDR1 MNHEY, CDR2 SVGEGT. This CDR3 has 14 residues. Here the CDR3 reads CASVPGLAYNEQFF. The CDR3 DNA reads TGTGCCAGCGTACCGGGACTAGCCTACAATGAGCAGTTCTTC.

This chain connects TRBV18 to TRBJ2-7, with no clear D. The CDR3 runs 12 residues. Germline assignment: CDR1 KGHSH and CDR2 LQKENI. V was shortened by 3 bases and J by 5 bases, with 8 bases between the two germline ends. The CDR3 loop is CASSPTWDEQYF. CDR3 DNA sequence: TGTGCCAGCTCACCTACATGGGACGAGCAGTACTTC.

This clonotype was seen more than once but under ten times. V and J are TRBV5-1 and TRBJ2-1, with 9 bases matching TRBD1. Germline CDR1 SGHRS, CDR2 YFSETQ. The CDR3 is 16 amino acids. V lost 2 bases, J lost 4 bases, and 7 bases stayed unmatched. The CDR3 sequence: CASSLQGAKEYNEQFF. CDR3 sequence (DNA): TGCGCCAGCAGCTTACAGGGGGCCAAAGAATACAATGAGCAGTTCTTC.

This clonotype was seen ten or more times. The gene calls are TRBV6-1 and TRBJ2-1, with D possibly matching TRBD1 (6 bases). The CDR3 has 15 residues. CDR1 is MNHNS and CDR2 is SASEGT in the germline V gene. The germline V and J ends were trimmed by 6 bases and 2 bases, with 14 bases remaining between them. This CDR3 is CASSSGTNPYNEQFF. CDR3 bases: TGTGCCAGCAGCTCCGGGACAAACCCCTACAATGAGCAGTTCTTC.

This chain links TRBV29-1 with TRBJ2-7, with 7 positions matching TRBD1. The germline gives CDR1 SQVTM, CDR2 ANQGSEA. The CDR3 spans 14 residues. Trimming removed 7 bases from V and 0 bases from J; junction bases left unmatched: 9. CDR3 region: CSATTGASSYEQYF. The CDR3 bases are TGCAGCGCCACTACAGGGGCTTCCTCCTACGAGCAGTACTTC.

The gene calls are TRBV27 and TRBJ2-2, with 13 bases identical to TRBD2. CDR3 length: 19 amino acids. CDR1 is MNHEY, CDR2 SMNVEV, per germline (reference sequence). Unmatched junction bases numbered 14, after V lost 3 bases and J lost 7 bases. Here the CDR3 DNA reads TGTGCCAGCAGTTTGGCAGGACTAGCGGGAGTCGGAAGGGTCGGGGAGCTGTTTTTT. Its translation is CASSLAGLAGVGRVGELFF.

This clonotype was observed a few times. The chain uses TRBV5-1 and TRBJ2-4, with D possibly TRBD2 on 5 matching bases. The CDR3 extends over 13 amino acids. The germline V gene has CDR1 SGHRS and CDR2 YFSETQ. V was pared by 3 bases and J by 9 bases, with 13 bases between. The CDR3 DNA reads TGCGCCAGCAGCTCTCCAGATCGGGGCATTCAGTACTTC. Translated: CASSSPDRGIQYF.

This clonotype came up a few times. J is TRBJ1-5 and V is TRBV5-6, with D possibly being TRBD1 (5 bases). Germline V lookup: CDR1 SGHDT, CDR2 YYEEEE. V dropped 1 base and J dropped 0 bases, with 11 bases sitting between them. The CDR3 sequence is 16 residues long. The chain's CDR3 is CASSLHGGPSNQPQHF. The CDR3 DNA reads as TGTGCCAGCAGCTTGCATGGGGGACCTAGCAATCAGCCCCAGCATTTT.

The chain links TRBV18 to TRBJ2-1; 7 bases match TRBD2. The CDR3 has 17 amino acids. J was trimmed by 1 base and V by 3 bases; bases with no gene match: 9. CDR1 and CDR2 from the germline V gene are KGHSH and LQKENI. CDR3 nucleotide sequence: TGTGCCAGCTCACCGACGGGCGGGAGTGGATCCTACAATGAGCAGTTCTTC. It is translated as CASSPTGGSGSYNEQFF.

This clonotype was recorded a few times. The J gene is TRBJ2-3, the V gene TRBV6-1; D call uncertain. Germline CDR1 MNHNS, CDR2 SASEGT. The CDR3 contains 14 residues. V was clipped by 7 bases and J by 2 bases, with 13 bases between them. The CDR3 DNA reads as TGTGCCAGCAACGGCGCATATTCCACAGATACGCAGTATTTT. Its translation: CASNGAYSTDTQYF.

The genes are TRBV11-2 and TRBJ2-3; D is perhaps TRBD1 (6 bases). The CDR3 extends over 13 amino acids. The V end lost 6 bases, the J end lost 3 bases, and 10 bases lay between the germline ends. The germline V gene has CDR1 SGHAT and CDR2 FQNNGV. The CDR3 sequence: CASSITGTDTQYF. In DNA form, the CDR3 reads TGTGCCAGCAGTATTACAGGGACAGATACGCAGTATTTT.

This clonotype showed up just a few times. The chain couples TRBV7-3 to TRBJ2-7; 11 bases map to TRBD2. V lost 1 base to trimming and J lost 6 bases; unmatched junction nucleotides: 5. This CDR3 comprises 15 residues. Germline V gives CDR1 SGHTA, CDR2 FQGTGA. This CDR3 reads CASSLMLAGGGEQYF. The CDR3 bases are TGTGCCAGCAGCTTAATGCTAGCGGGAGGAGGCGAGCAGTACTTC.

The table lists this clonotype with many counts. The chain links TRBV4-3 to TRBJ1-1; D is unclear. The V end lost 0 bases, the J end lost 2 bases, and 7 bases lay between the germline ends. Germline V gene lookup returns CDR1 LGHNA and CDR2 YSLEER. This CDR3 is 14 amino acids long. The CDR3 sequence: CASSQDRGNTEAFF. In DNA form, the CDR3 reads TGCGCCAGCAGCCAAGATCGGGGAAACACTGAAGCTTTCTTT.

This clonotype was seen a few times. This sequence joins TRBV12-3 or TRBV12-4 and TRBJ2-1; 12 nucleotides agree with TRBD2. J was trimmed by 4 bases and V by 4 bases; bases with no gene match: 11. This CDR3 is built from 18 residues. The CDR3 is CASSSGTSGSLEYNEQFF. The CDR3 coding sequence is TGTGCCAGCAGTTCAGGGACTAGCGGGTCCCTGGAATACAATGAGCAGTTCTTC.

This clonotype was seen only a few times. The rearrangement uses TRBV9 and TRBJ2-1, with D perhaps matching TRBD2 (6 bases). Germline V CDR1 and CDR2: SGDLS, YYNGEE. The CDR3 has 15 amino acids. V was shortened by 4 bases and J by 8 bases, with 19 bases between the two germline ends. The DNA for the CDR3 is TGTGCCAGCAGCCAAACTAGCCATCACGACGATGAGCAGTTCTTC. Its translation: CASSQTSHHDDEQFF.